Listed below are T cell receptor beta chains from one sample, sequenced in a study of shared clonotypes between healthy human individuals. Data came from immunoSEQ multiplex PCR; TCRdb stores just in-frame clones and leaves some out. The data hold about 490,000 clones, with around 73% observed a single time. Sequenced: PBMCs. The receptors originated from a woman aged 40 to 50 in good health. Some clones in this sample may be carry-over from other donors' samples. CDR3s include the opening cysteine and the closing phenylalanine or tryptophan. The D gene is left open where the match is weak. Size tells how often a clone was seen (once, few, many) or the class of an expanded clone, and some rows leave it out.

cdr3_length	j_call	d_call	clone_size	v_call	cdr3_aa	cdr3_nt
15	TRBJ1-4	-	-	TRBV4-2	CASSQEGAANEKLFF	TGTGCCAGCAGCCAAGAGGGGGCGGCAAATGAAAAACTGTTTTTT
15	TRBJ2-7	TRBD1	once	TRBV10-2	CASSDPGQGDYEQYF	TGCGCCAGCAGTGACCCGGGACAGGGAGACTACGAGCAGTACTTC
13	TRBJ1-1	-	-	TRBV7-8	CASSPELYTEAFF	TGTGCCAGCAGCCCTGAACTATACACTGAAGCTTTCTTT
14	TRBJ2-1	TRBD1	-	TRBV5-1	CATSGQGSYNEQFF	TGCGCCACCTCGGGACAGGGGTCATACAATGAGCAGTTCTTC
16	TRBJ2-1	TRBD2	-	TRBV4-1	CASSRQLAGGGHEQFF	TGCGCCAGCAGCCGGCAACTAGCGGGAGGGGGTCATGAGCAGTTCTTC
14	TRBJ2-5	-	few	TRBV7-7	CASSPWDGAGTQYF	TGTGCCAGCAGCCCCTGGGACGGGGCAGGGACCCAGTACTTC
16	TRBJ1-1	-	-	TRBV5-1	CASSLAQTGANTEAFF	TGCGCCAGCAGCTTGGCCCAGACAGGAGCGAACACTGAAGCTTTCTTT
13	TRBJ1-1	-	-	TRBV5-1	CASSPDGTTEAFF	TGCGCCAGCAGCCCCGACGGTACCACTGAAGCTTTCTTT
18	TRBJ2-3	TRBD2	-	TRBV30	CAWSVWPGLAGSTDTQYF	TGTGCCTGGAGTGTATGGCCGGGACTAGCGGGTAGCACAGATACGCAGTATTTT
12	TRBJ1-3	-	-	TRBV6-5	CASSATGNTIYF	TGTGCCAGCAGTGCCACTGGAAACACCATATATTTT
14	TRBJ2-7	TRBD1	few	TRBV18	CASSPGTVSYEQYF	TGTGCCAGCTCACCCGGGACAGTTTCCTACGAGCAGTACTTC
15	TRBJ1-1	-	few	TRBV7-9	CASSLRQGMNTEAFF	TGTGCCAGCAGCTTAAGGCAGGGTATGAACACTGAAGCTTTCTTT
17	TRBJ2-2	TRBD2	-	TRBV28	CASRGGSSGPGTGELFF	TGTGCCAGCAGGGGCGGGAGCTCTGGCCCGGGCACCGGGGAGCTGTTTTTT
16	TRBJ1-5	TRBD1	-	TRBV10-3	CATQRTGGLGNQPQHF	TGTGCCACCCAAAGGACAGGGGGATTAGGCAATCAGCCCCAGCATTTT
17	TRBJ2-6	-	-	TRBV5-1	CASSFNPQGSGANVLTF	TGCGCCAGCAGCTTCAATCCCCAGGGATCTGGGGCCAACGTCCTGACTTTC
15	TRBJ2-5	TRBD2	-	TRBV18	CASSRLAGVRETQYF	TGTGCCAGCTCACGACTAGCGGGAGTCCGTGAGACCCAGTACTTC
17	TRBJ2-6	TRBD2	-	TRBV28	CASGGEVPPSGANVLTF	TGTGCCAGCGGGGGGGAGGTTCCCCCTTCTGGGGCCAACGTCCTGACTTTC
18	TRBJ2-1	TRBD2	once	TRBV4-1	CASSHLLQTSGVHNEQFF	TGCGCCAGCAGCCACCTGCTCCAAACTAGCGGGGTTCACAATGAGCAGTTCTTC
12	TRBJ1-1	-	once	TRBV19	CASSIIRGAAFF	TGTGCCAGTAGTATAATCCGGGGGGCAGCTTTCTTT
15	TRBJ1-6	TRBD1	-	TRBV14	CASSPRTGGDSPLHF	TGTGCCAGCAGCCCTCGAACAGGGGGGGATTCACCCCTCCACTTT
15	TRBJ1-3	-	-	TRBV19	CASSPQGASGNTIYF	TGTGCCAGTAGCCCCCAGGGCGCCTCTGGAAACACCATATATTTT
19	TRBJ2-1	TRBD1	-	TRBV27	CASSSDRGGTPSSYNEQFF	TGTGCCAGCAGTTCCGACAGGGGGGGGACCCCGAGCTCCTACAATGAGCAGTTCTTC